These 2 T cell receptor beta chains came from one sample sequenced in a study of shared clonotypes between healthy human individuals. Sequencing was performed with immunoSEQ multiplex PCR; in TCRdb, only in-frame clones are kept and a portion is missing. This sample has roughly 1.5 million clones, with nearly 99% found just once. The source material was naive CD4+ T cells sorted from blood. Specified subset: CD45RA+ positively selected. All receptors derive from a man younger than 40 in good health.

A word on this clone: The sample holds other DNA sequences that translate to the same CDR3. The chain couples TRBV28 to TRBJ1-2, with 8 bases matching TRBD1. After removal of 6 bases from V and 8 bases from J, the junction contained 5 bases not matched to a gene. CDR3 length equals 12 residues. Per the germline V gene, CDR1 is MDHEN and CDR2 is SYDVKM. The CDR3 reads CASSRQGYGYTF. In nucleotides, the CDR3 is TGTGCCAGCAGCAGACAGGGGTACGGCTACACCTTC.

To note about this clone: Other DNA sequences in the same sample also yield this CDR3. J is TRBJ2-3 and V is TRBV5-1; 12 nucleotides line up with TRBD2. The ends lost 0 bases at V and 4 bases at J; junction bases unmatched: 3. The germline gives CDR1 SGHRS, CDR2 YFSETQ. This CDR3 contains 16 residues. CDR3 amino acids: CASSLGLAGVPDTQYF. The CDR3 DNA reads TGCGCCAGCAGCTTGGGACTAGCGGGAGTCCCAGATACGCAGTATTTT.